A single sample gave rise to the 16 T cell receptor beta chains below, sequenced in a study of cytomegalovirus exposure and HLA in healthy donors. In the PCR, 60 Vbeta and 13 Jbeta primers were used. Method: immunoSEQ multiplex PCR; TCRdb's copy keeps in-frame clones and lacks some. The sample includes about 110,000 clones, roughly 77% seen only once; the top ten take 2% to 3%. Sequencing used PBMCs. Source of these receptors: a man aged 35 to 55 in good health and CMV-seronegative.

The CDR3 loop reads CASSRTDSSYEQYF. The CDR3 nucleotides are TGCGCCAGCAGCCGGACCGACAGCTCCTACGAGCAGTACTTC. The chain uses TRBV5-1 and TRBJ2-7; the D gene is possibly TRBD1 (5 bases). V lost 4 bases, J lost 0 bases, and 11 bases lay in between. CDR3 length: 14 amino acids. Germline V gene sequence: CDR1 SGHRS, CDR2 YFSETQ.

CDR3: CASSERLETQYF. The CDR3 region has the DNA TGTGCCAGCAGTGAGAGGTTAGAGACCCAGTACTTC. This chain joins TRBV2 and TRBJ2-5; D not resolved. The V gene's germline CDR1 is SNHLY and CDR2 FYNNEI. With 3 bases removed from V and 4 bases from J, the gap between germline ends came to 6 bases. CDR3 length equals 12 residues.

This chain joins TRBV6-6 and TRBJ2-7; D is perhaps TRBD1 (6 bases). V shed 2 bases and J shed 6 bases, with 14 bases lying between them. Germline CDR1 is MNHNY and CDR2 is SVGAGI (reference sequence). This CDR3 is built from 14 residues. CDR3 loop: CASSYAYREGEQYF. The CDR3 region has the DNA TGTGCCAGCAGTTACGCCTACAGGGAAGGCGAGCAGTACTTC.

This CDR3 reads CASSFSGPGPGGRKLFF. The DNA for the CDR3 is TGTGCCAGCAGCTTTTCCGGCCCGGGCCCCGGAGGAAGAAAACTGTTTTTT. The chain carries TRBV5-4 and TRBJ1-4; D ambiguous. Trimming removed 2 bases from V and 10 bases from J, with 24 bases in between. The CDR3 is 17 amino acids. Per germline, CDR1 SGHNT and CDR2 YYREEE (reference sequence).

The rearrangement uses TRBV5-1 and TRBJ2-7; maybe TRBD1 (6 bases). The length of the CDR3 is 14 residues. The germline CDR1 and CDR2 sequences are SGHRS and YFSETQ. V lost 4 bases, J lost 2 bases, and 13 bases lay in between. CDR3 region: CASSTNRVPYEQYF. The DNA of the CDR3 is TGCGCCAGCAGCACCAACAGGGTACCCTACGAGCAGTACTTC.

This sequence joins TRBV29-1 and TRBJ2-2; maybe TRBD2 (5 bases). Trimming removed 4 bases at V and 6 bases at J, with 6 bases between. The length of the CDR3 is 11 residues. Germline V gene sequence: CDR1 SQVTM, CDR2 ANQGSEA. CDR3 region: CSVGGSGELFF. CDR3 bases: TGCAGCGTTGGCGGGTCCGGGGAGCTGTTTTTT.

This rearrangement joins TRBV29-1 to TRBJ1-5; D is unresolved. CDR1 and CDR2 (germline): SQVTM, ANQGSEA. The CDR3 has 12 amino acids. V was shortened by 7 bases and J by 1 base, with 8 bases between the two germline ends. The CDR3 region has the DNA TGCAGCGCCATGGGCAGCAATCAGCCCCAGCATTTT. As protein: CSAMGSNQPQHF.

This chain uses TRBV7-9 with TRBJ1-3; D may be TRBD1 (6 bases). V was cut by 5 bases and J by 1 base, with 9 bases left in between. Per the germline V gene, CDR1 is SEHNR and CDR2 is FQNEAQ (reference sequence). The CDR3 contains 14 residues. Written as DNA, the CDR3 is TGTGCCAGCAGCCGTACAGGGTCTGGAAACACCATATATTTT. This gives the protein CASSRTGSGNTIYF. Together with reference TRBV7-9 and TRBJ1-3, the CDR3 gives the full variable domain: DTGVSQNPRHKITKRGQNVTFRCDPISEHNRLYWYRQTLGQGPEFLTYFQNEAQLEKSRLLSDRFSAERPKGSFSTLEIQRTEQGDSAMYLCASSRTGSGNTIYFGEGSWLTVV.

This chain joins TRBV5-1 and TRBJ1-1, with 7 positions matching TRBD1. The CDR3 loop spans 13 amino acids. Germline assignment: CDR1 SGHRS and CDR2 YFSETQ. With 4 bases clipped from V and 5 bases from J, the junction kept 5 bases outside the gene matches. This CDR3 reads CASSPGGETEAFF. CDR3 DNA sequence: TGCGCCAGCAGCCCAGGGGGAGAGACTGAAGCTTTCTTT. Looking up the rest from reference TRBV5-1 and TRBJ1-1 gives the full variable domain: KAGVTQTPRYLIKTRGQQVTLSCSPISGHRSVSWYQQTPGQGLQFLFEYFSETQRNKGNFPGRFSGRQFSNSRSEMNVSTLELGDSALYLCASSPGGETEAFFGQGTRLTVV.

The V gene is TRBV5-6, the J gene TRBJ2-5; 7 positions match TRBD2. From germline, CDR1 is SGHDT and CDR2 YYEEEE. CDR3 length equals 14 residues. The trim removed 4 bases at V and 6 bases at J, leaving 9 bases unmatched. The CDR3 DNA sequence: TGTGCCAGCAGCCCCTTGTATAGCGGGCAGACCCAGTACTTC. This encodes CASSPLYSGQTQYF.

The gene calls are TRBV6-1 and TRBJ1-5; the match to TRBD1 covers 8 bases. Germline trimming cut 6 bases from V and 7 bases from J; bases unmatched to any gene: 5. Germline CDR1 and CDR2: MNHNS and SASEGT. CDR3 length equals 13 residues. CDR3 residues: CASSGQGGQPQHF. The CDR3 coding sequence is TGTGCCAGCAGCGGACAGGGAGGCCAGCCCCAGCATTTT.

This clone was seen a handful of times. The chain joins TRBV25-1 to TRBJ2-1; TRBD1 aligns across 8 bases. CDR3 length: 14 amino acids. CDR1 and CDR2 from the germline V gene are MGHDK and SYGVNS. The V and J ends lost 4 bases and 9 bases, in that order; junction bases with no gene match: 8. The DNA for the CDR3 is TGTGCCAGCAGTGTCCGGACAGGGTTAGGTGAGCAGTTCTTC. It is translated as CASSVRTGLGEQFF.

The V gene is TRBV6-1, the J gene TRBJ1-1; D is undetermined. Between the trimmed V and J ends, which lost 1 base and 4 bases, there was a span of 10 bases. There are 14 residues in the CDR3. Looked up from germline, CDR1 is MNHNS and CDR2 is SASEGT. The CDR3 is CASSEVAVSTEAFF. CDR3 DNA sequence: TGTGCCAGCAGTGAAGTTGCGGTCAGCACTGAAGCTTTCTTT.

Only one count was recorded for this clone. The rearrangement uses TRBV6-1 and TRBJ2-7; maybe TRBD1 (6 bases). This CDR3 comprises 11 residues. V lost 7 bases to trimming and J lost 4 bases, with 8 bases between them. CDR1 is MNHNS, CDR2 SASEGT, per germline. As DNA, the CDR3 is TGTGCCAGCACCCAGGGGTACGAGCAGTACTTC. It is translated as CASTQGYEQYF.

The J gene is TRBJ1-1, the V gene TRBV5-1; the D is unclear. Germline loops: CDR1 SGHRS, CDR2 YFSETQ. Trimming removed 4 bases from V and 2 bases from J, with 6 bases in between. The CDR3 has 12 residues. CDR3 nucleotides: TGCGCCAGCAGCACGGGAAACACTGAAGCTTTCTTT. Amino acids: CASSTGNTEAFF.

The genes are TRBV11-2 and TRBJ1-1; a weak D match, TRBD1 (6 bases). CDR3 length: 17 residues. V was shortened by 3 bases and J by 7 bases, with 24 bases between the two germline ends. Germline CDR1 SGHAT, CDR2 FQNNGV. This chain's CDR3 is CASSFPQDSPSRGEAFF. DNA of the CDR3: TGTGCCAGCAGCTTCCCACAGGACAGCCCTTCGAGAGGTGAAGCTTTCTTT.